The clone carrying this T cell receptor beta chain was recorded once. This entry comes from a study of chemoradiotherapy in HPV16-positive cancers. Profiling relied on immunoSEQ multiplex PCR, and the TCRdb table lists in-frame clones only, not all of them. Found here are about 8,700 clones, around 72% of them singletons; the top ten hold 9%. Germline V CDR1 and CDR2: SGHDT, YYEEEE. Between the trimmed V and J ends, which lost 9 bases and 6 bases, there was a span of 22 bases. The CDR3 totals 15 residues. This chain links TRBV5-6 with TRBJ2-1, with D hard to call. This TCR was recovered from a human donor with HPV-associated anogenital cancer. The sample was acquired from a patient who underwent chemoradiotherapy. This CDR3 is CATEPNLGIGNEQFF. For the CDR3, the DNA is TGTGCCACCGAACCTAACCTAGGGATTGGCAATGAGCAGTTCTTC.